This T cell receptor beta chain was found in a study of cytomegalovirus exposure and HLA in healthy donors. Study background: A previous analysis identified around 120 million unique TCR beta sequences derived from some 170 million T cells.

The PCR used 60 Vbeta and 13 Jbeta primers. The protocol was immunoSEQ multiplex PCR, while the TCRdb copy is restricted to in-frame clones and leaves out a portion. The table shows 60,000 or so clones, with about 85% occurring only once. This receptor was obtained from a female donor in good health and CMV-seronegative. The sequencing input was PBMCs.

CDR3 region: CASSELAGGSTDTQYF. The CDR3 DNA is TGCGCCAGCAGTGAACTAGCGGGAGGTAGCACAGATACGCAGTATTTT. V is TRBV10-1 and J is TRBJ2-3; 12 nucleotides align to TRBD2. The CDR3 consists of 16 residues. Germline V gene sequence: CDR1 WNHNN, CDR2 SYGVQD (reference sequence). With 3 bases clipped from V and 0 bases from J, the junction kept 1 base outside the gene matches.